This T cell receptor beta chain is from a study of T cells expressing NK-cell markers. Study-wide context: Repertoires of TCR beta were obtained from T cells sorted as CD3+CD56+NKG2C+, CD3+CD56+NKG2C- and CD3+CD56-NKG2C+.

This CDR3 is 16 amino acids long. The germline V gene has CDR1 MNHEY and CDR2 SVGAGI. TCRdb reprocessed the 5' RACE reads and reports one entry per CDR3 protein, with no DNA. Reported are about 150,000 distinct CDR3 sequences; the ten largest clones contain just over 20%. The genes are TRBV6-5 and TRBJ1-1. The sequencing input was blood T cells: a sorted CD56 or NKG2C T cell subset, CD4+ or CD8+ T cells, or bulk PBMC T cells (not recorded which). The sequence was collected from a man aged 18-75 years in good health. This CDR3 reads CASSYGRIIMNTEAFF.